This TCR beta chain was recorded in a study of human CD8 memory T cell subsets. It was UMI-labeled 5' RACE by which the TCR beta libraries were made. TCRdb processed the 5' RACE reads again and assigns one entry to each CDR3 protein, with no DNA. The sample's table shows around 11,000 distinct CDR3 sequences. Healthy donors supplied buffy coats, and the PBMC came from them. Total CD8+ T cells came from negative magnetic enrichment. This CDR3 region has 16 residues. Germline V CDR1 and CDR2: LGHNA, YNFKEQ. A word on this clonotype: Its antigen is still unknown.

Study-wide results and caveats: The study sequenced T cell receptor beta chains and no other chains. Estimates that used Chao1 suggested higher diversity in stem-like memory T cells than in precursor exhausted T cells.

V is TRBV4-2 and J is TRBJ2-3; the D call from TCRdb, TRBD2, cannot be confirmed without DNA. Sequencing was carried out using CD8+ T cells from PBMCs. The origin of this receptor is a human donor in good health. Here the CDR3 reads CASSQGLAGRTDTQYF.